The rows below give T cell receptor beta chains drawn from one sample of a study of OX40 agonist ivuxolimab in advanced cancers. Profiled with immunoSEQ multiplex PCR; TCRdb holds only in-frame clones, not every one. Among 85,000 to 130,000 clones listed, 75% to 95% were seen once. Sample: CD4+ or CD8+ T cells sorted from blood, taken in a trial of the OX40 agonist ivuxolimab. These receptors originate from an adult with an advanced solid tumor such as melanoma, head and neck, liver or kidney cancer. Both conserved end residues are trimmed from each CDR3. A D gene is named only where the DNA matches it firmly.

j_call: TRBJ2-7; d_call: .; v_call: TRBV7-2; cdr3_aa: ASTQEETSYEQY
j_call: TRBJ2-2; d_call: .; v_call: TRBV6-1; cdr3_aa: ASSGQLTNTGELF
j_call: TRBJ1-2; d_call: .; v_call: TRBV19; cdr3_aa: ASRSPGSWGYT
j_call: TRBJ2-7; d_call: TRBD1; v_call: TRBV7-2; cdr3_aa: ASSSGQGSYEQY
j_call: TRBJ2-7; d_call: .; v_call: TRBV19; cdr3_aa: ATRDSPSSYEQY
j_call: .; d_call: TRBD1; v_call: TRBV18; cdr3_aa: ASSAGTGGSYEQY
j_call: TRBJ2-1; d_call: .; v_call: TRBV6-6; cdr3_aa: ASRTGDNEQF
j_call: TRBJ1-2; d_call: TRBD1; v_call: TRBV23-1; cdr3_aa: ASSQSGQGTNYGYT
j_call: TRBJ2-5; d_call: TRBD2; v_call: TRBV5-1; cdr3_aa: ASSLRSGDQETQY
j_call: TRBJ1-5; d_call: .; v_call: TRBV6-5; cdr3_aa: ASSYGYNQPQH
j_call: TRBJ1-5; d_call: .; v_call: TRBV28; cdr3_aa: ASSSPAVGNQPQH
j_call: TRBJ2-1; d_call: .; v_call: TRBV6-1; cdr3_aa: ASSELEFFGNEQF
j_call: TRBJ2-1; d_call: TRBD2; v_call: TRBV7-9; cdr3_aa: ASSSFTSGRGDNEQF
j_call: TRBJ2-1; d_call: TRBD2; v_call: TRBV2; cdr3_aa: ASNPGLAHYNEQF
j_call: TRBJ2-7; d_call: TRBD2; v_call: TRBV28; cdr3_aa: ASSSGGADGGEQY
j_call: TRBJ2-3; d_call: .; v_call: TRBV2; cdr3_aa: ASSELARQY
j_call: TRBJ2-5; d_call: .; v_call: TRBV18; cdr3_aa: ASSLYIGTQY
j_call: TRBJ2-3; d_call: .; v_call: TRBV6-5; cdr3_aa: ASSSGTTKDTQY
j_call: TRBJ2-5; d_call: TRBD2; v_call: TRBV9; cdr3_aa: ASSVDGSGKKTQY
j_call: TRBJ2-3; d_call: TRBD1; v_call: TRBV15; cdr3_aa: ATSSRPGQGRDTQY
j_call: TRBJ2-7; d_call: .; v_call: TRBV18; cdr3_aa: ASSPQDRDPKNEQY
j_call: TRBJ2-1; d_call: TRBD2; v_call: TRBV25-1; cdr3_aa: ASSELDSGGLGGKF
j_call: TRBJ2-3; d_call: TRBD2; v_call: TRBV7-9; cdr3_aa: ASSLSLAGSDTQY
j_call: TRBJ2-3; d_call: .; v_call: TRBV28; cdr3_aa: ASSFAGATDTQY
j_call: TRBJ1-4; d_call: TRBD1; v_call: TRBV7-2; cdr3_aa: ASSGQGAQNEKLF
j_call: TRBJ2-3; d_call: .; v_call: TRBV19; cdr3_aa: ASTGRSTDTQY
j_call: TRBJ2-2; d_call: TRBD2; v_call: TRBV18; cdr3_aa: ASSPLGTSGRRTGELF
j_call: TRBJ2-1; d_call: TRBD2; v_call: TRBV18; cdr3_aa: ASSPQGGYFYNEQF
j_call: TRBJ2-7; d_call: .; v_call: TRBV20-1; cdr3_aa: SALPGPEQY
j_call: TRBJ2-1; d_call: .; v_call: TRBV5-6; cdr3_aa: ASSFLGENNEQF
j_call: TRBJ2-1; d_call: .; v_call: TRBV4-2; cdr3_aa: ASSQDAFSYNEQF
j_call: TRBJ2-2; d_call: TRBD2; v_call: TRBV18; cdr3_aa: ASSRTRTSEGELF
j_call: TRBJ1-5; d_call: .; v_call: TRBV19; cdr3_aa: ASSARLSDNGQH
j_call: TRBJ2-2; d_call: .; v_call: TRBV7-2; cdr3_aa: ASRYNTGELF
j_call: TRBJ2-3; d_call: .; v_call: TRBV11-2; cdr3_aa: ASSLVGRGANTDTQY
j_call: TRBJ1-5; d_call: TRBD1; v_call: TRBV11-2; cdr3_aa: ASSPNTGAQPQH
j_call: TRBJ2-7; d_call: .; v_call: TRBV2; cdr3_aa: ASSEAWGPYEQY
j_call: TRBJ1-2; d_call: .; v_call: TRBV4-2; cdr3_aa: ASSKQGWNYGYT
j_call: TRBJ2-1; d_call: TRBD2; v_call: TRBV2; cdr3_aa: ASRTTPGLDREQF
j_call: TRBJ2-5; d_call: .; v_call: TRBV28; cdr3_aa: ASSLRNQETQY